This TCR beta chain was observed in a study of blood T cell repertoires in COVID-19. The data were produced by immunoSEQ multiplex PCR, yet TCRdb's version contains in-frame clones alone and is incomplete. The sample includes nearly 250,000 clones, about 87% of them seen just once. Participant age was roughly 18 to 100 years, and participants resided in fewer than 30 US areas. Clinical history as reported by participants underpinned cohort assignment. V was pared by 3 bases and J by 3 bases, with 9 bases between. Germline CDR1 is LNHDA and CDR2 is SQIVND (reference sequence). The CDR3 is made up of 14 amino acids.

The chain uses TRBV19 and TRBJ1-5, with D perhaps TRBD1 (6 bases). The receptor's source is a man in his fifties who had been exposed to COVID-19. The sequencing sample was made of PBMCs or T cells enriched from blood (not recorded which). The chain's CDR3 is CASSIRDNNQPQHF. Written as DNA, the CDR3 is TGTGCCAGTAGTATTAGGGACAACAATCAGCCCCAGCATTTT.